The 30 T cell receptor beta chains presented below share a single source sample, sequenced in a study of blood T cell repertoires in COVID-19 (dated by TCRdb to about 2020). Library generation was performed with the immunoSEQ multiplex PCR assay. In its TCRdb copy, this immuneACCESS table keeps in-frame sequences only and misses some clones. Where compared with another copy, unresolved V genes explain less than half of these, and the others have no known cause. A total of under 100,000 clones appear in this sample, around four fifths of them only once. The top ten clones comprise 15% to 20% of the sample. The sample taken for sequencing was peripheral blood. These receptors were obtained from an elderly man with active or convalescent COVID-19.

The gene calls are TRBV28 and TRBJ2-7; weak D call: TRBD1 (6 bases). There are 14 residues in the CDR3. V lost 4 bases and J 0 bases, leaving 10 bases between the germline ends. Germline V CDR1 and CDR2: MDHEN, SYDVKM. The CDR3 loop is CASSSSDSSYEQYV. CDR3 coding DNA: TGTGCCAGCAGTTCGTCGGACAGCTCCTACGAGCAGTACGTC.

CDR3 sequence reads: CAWSVPRAVYQETQYF. DNA for the CDR3: TGTGCCTGGAGTGTTCCCAGGGCAGTTTATCAAGAGACCCAGTACTTC. The chain links TRBV30 to TRBJ2-5; TRBD1 is a possible D gene (5 bases). This CDR3 region has 16 residues. CDR1 and CDR2 from the germline V gene are GTSNPN and SVGIG (reference sequence). V was clipped by 0 bases and J by 2 bases, with 16 bases between them.

The genes are TRBV5-1 and TRBJ2-5; TRBD1 matches at 8 bases. Losses at the gene ends were 7 bases for V and 2 bases for J; bases not matched to a gene: 7. The CDR3 is made up of 14 amino acids. Germline V CDR1 and CDR2: SGHRS, YFSETQ. In DNA form, the CDR3 reads TGCGCCAGCCACCAACGGACAGGGCAAGAGACCCAGTACTTC. Translating gives CASHQRTGQETQYF.

This sequence joins TRBV10-2 and TRBJ1-3, with D perhaps TRBD1 (5 bases). Deletions cut 3 bases from V and 2 bases from J, with 8 bases between. This CDR3 spans 14 amino acids. Germline values: CDR1 WSHSY, CDR2 SAAADI. CDR3 bases: TGCGCCAGCAGTGATTGGGGGGCTGGAAACACCATATATTTT. Protein product: CASSDWGAGNTIYF.

This rearrangement joins TRBV2 to TRBJ1-2, with 7 bases fitting TRBD1. Trimming took 8 bases from V and 5 from J; bases not matched to a gene: 11. The CDR3 runs 14 residues. Germline lookup yields CDR1 SNHLY and CDR2 FYNNEI. CDR3 in DNA: TGTGCCAGCTTACCGGGACAGACCGAATATGGCTACACCTTC. It translates to CASLPGQTEYGYTF.

Details on this clone: The sample has other DNA sequences that encode this CDR3 too. This rearrangement joins TRBV7-9 to TRBJ1-2; TRBD1 agrees at 7 bases. V gave up 1 base and J gave up 4 bases; unmatched junction bases: 0. The CDR3 extends over 13 amino acids. Germline CDR1 reads SEHNR; CDR2 reads FQNEAQ (reference sequence). The CDR3 bases are TGTGCCAGCAGCTTAGGACAGGGCTATGGCTACACCTTC. This translates into CASSLGQGYGYTF.

This rearrangement joins TRBV5-1 to TRBJ2-3; 10 positions agree with TRBD2. The CDR3 totals 17 residues. After removal of 2 bases from V and 0 bases from J, the junction contained 6 bases not matched to a gene. Germline assignment: CDR1 SGHRS and CDR2 YFSETQ. DNA of the CDR3: TGCGCCAGCAGCTTCCGTAGCGGGGGGCTCAGCACAGATACGCAGTATTTT. It is translated as CASSFRSGGLSTDTQYF. The full variable domain, rest sourced from reference TRBV5-1 and TRBJ2-3, is KAGVTQTPRYLIKTRGQQVTLSCSPISGHRSVSWYQQTPGQGLQFLFEYFSETQRNKGNFPGRFSGRQFSNSRSEMNVSTLELGDSALYLCASSFRSGGLSTDTQYFGPGTRLTVL.

This sequence joins TRBV9 and TRBJ1-1; a weak D match, TRBD1 (6 bases). The germline gives CDR1 SGDLS, CDR2 YYNGEE. The CDR3 is 14 amino acids. V was clipped by 4 bases and J by 1 base, with 11 bases between them. Here the CDR3 DNA reads TGTGCCAGCAGCACCCTGACAGGGAACACTGAAGCTTTCTTT. Protein sequence: CASSTLTGNTEAFF.

The chain carries TRBV4-2 and TRBJ1-3; maybe TRBD1 (6 bases). Deletions cut 6 bases from V and 4 bases from J, with 16 bases between. CDR3 size: 15 residues. The germline V gene has CDR1 LGHNA and CDR2 YNFKEQ. CDR3 sequence (DNA): TGTGCCAGCAGGGACCCAGGGGCCGGAGGAAACACCATATATTTT. Its protein is CASRDPGAGGNTIYF.

The V gene is TRBV10-2, the J gene TRBJ2-3; 8 nucleotides align to TRBD2. CDR1 and CDR2 (germline): WSHSY, SAAADI. V was pared by 6 bases and J by 0 bases, with 5 bases of the junction left unmatched. The CDR3 runs to 15 residues. CDR3 nucleotides: TGCGCCAGCAGGCTAGCGGGCTCTAGCACAGATACGCAGTATTTT. Encoded protein: CASRLAGSSTDTQYF.

The V call is TRBV3-1 (or the pseudogene TRBV3-2), the J call TRBJ2-2; 8 bases are shared with TRBD2. Germline-derived CDR1 and CDR2 are LGHDT and YNNKEL (reference sequence). Unmatched junction bases numbered 11, after V lost 2 bases and J lost 6 bases. The CDR3 runs 17 residues. CDR3: CASSQQVGGAFPGELFF. CDR3 nucleotide sequence: TGTGCCAGCAGCCAACAAGTCGGGGGGGCATTTCCCGGGGAGCTGTTTTTT.

By its share, this clone is medium-sized. In DNA, the CDR3 is TGTGCCAGCAGTTCCGGGACTAGCGGGTACAATGAGCAGTTCTTC. Translating it yields CASSSGTSGYNEQFF. The rearrangement links TRBV27 to TRBJ2-1; 12 bases agree with TRBD2. J was trimmed by 4 bases and V by 4 bases; bases with no gene match: 2. CDR1 is MNHEY, CDR2 SMNVEV, per germline (reference sequence). The CDR3 contains 15 residues.

This clone showed up just a few times. The rearrangement uses TRBV19 and TRBJ1-5; tentative D call: TRBD1 (6 bases). Germline loops: CDR1 LNHDA, CDR2 SQIVND (reference sequence). Between the trimmed V and J ends, which lost 1 base and 2 bases, there was a span of 12 bases. The CDR3 runs 16 residues. The CDR3 DNA reads as TGTGCCAGTAGTATAGTCGGCAGGGGTGGCAATCAGCCCCAGCATTTT. Its protein product is CASSIVGRGGNQPQHF. Filled out from reference TRBV19 and TRBJ1-5, the complete variable domain reads DGGITQSPKYLFRKEGQNVTLSCEQNLNHDAMYWYRQDPGQGLRLIYYSQIVNDFQKGDIAEGYSVSREKKESFPLTVTSAQKNPTAFYLCASSIVGRGGNQPQHFGDGTRLSIL.

This clone was observed a single time. This chain joins TRBV28 and TRBJ2-4; 9 bases fit TRBD1. Germline V gene sequence: CDR1 MDHEN, CDR2 SYDVKM. The CDR3 consists of 17 residues. J lost 1 base, V lost 1 base, and 5 bases had no gene match. In DNA form, the CDR3 reads TGTGCCAGCAGTTTATTGGGGACAGGGCGTGCCAAAAACATTCAGTACTTC. It specifies CASSLLGTGRAKNIQYF.

This chain links TRBV5-6 with TRBJ2-7; 8 bases are a match to TRBD1. Germline loops: CDR1 SGHDT, CDR2 YYEEEE. V gave up 4 bases and J gave up 6 bases; unmatched junction bases: 3. The CDR3 consists of 12 residues. The CDR3 region has the DNA TGTGCCAGCAGCCGGACAGGGCGCGAGCAGTACGTC. Encoded protein: CASSRTGREQYV.

The J gene is TRBJ2-1, the V gene TRBV28; TRBD1 matches 10 bases. This CDR3 region has 16 residues. J was trimmed by 4 bases and V by 8 bases; bases with no gene match: 11. The germline gives CDR1 MDHEN, CDR2 SYDVKM. The CDR3 protein is CASGTFGQGGYNEQFF. The DNA of the CDR3 is TGTGCCAGCGGGACCTTTGGACAGGGGGGATACAATGAGCAGTTCTTC.

The chain joins TRBV19 to TRBJ1-6; D is uncertain. CDR1 LNHDA and CDR2 SQIVND come from the germline V gene (reference sequence). There are 17 residues in the CDR3. The ends were cut back, 2 bases at V and 0 bases at J, with 11 bases in the middle. The CDR3 DNA reads as TGTGCCAGTAGTATATCTGGCTGGAGCTCCTATAATTCACCCCTCCACTTT. This codes for CASSISGWSSYNSPLHF.

The table lists this clone with a few counts. The chain joins TRBV28 to TRBJ1-1, with TRBD1 matching 7 bases. The CDR3 length is 14 residues. J was trimmed by 4 bases and V by 4 bases; bases with no gene match: 6. From germline, CDR1 is MDHEN and CDR2 SYDVKM. The CDR3 nucleotides read TGTGCCAGCAGTTCAAGGGGGCGCGGCACTGAAGCTTTCTTT. Its protein is CASSSRGRGTEAFF.

V gene TRBV24-1 combines with J gene TRBJ1-2, with D unclear. CDR1 and CDR2 from the germline V gene are KGHDR and SFDVKD. CDR3 length equals 14 residues. V was clipped by 5 bases and J by 2 bases, with 11 bases between them. The CDR3 spells CATSAFGENYGYTF. The DNA for the CDR3 is TGTGCCACCAGTGCTTTTGGTGAGAACTATGGCTACACCTTC.

This chain uses TRBV5-1 with TRBJ2-7; D ambiguous. CDR1 and CDR2 from the germline V gene are SGHRS and YFSETQ. The length of the CDR3 is 15 residues. Trimming cost V 1 base and J 6 bases, with 17 bases left between them. The CDR3: CASSLPCNQRSEQYV. DNA of the CDR3: TGCGCCAGCAGCTTGCCTTGCAATCAGCGAAGCGAGCAGTACGTC.

The CDR3: CASSDRDRGLPFF. DNA of the CDR3: TGTGCCAGCAGCGACCGGGACAGGGGTTTACCGTTCTTC. The V gene is TRBV3-1 (or the pseudogene TRBV3-2), the J gene TRBJ2-1, with TRBD1 identical over 10 bases. Trimming removed 5 bases from V and 15 bases from J; junction bases left unmatched: 10. The CDR3 is made up of 13 amino acids. Germline V lookup: CDR1 LGHDT, CDR2 YNNKEL (reference sequence).

The V gene is TRBV12-3 or TRBV12-4, the J gene TRBJ1-4; perhaps TRBD1 as D (6 bases). The CDR3 is 13 residues long. The V end lost 6 bases, the J end lost 8 bases, and 13 bases lay between the germline ends. The CDR3 DNA follows: TGTGCCAGCAGGAGGGGGATGGGAGAAAAACTGTTTTTT. Its protein product is CASRRGMGEKLFF.

The table lists this clone with a count of one. The V and J genes are TRBV5-5 and TRBJ1-3; D remains ambiguous. The CDR3 spans 14 residues. Trimming pared 4 bases from V and 4 bases from J, leaving 12 bases between. Germline CDR1 and CDR2: SGHKS and YYEKEE (reference sequence). In nucleotides, the CDR3 is TGTGCCAGCAGCCTGCGACGACAAGGAAACACCATATATTTT. Its translation is CASSLRRQGNTIYF.

This clone showed up just a few times. The J gene is TRBJ1-4, the V gene TRBV5-1; no firm D call. V shed 4 bases and J shed 8 bases, with 30 bases lying between them. The V gene's germline CDR1 is SGHRS and CDR2 YFSETQ. The CDR3 length is 19 residues. CDR3 in amino acids: CASSTDELGDRIRGEKLFF. As DNA, the CDR3 is TGCGCCAGCAGCACCGATGAATTGGGAGATCGTATTCGTGGAGAAAAACTGTTTTTT.

V is TRBV19 and J is TRBJ2-5, with 10 positions matching TRBD2. The trim removed 5 bases at V and 1 base at J, leaving 7 bases unmatched. From germline, CDR1 is LNHDA and CDR2 SQIVND (reference sequence). The CDR3 runs 16 residues. CDR3 sequence (DNA): TGTGCCAGTAGTGCGACTAGCGGGTCCGCCCAAGAGACCCAGTACTTC. Amino acid sequence: CASSATSGSAQETQYF.

V and J are TRBV30 and TRBJ2-3, with D possibly TRBD2 on 6 matching bases. This CDR3 comprises 16 residues. Germline V gene data show CDR1 as GTSNPN and CDR2 as SVGIG (reference sequence). V was clipped by 2 bases and J by 0 bases, with 15 bases between them. CDR3 sequence: CAWSNRREPSTDTQYF. CDR3 coding DNA: TGTGCCTGGAGTAATCGGAGGGAACCTAGCACAGATACGCAGTATTTT.

Only one count was recorded for this clone. The J gene is TRBJ1-1, the V gene TRBV7-9; 8 bases are shared with TRBD1. The germline V gene encodes CDR1 SEHNR and CDR2 FQNEAQ (reference sequence). This CDR3 is 14 amino acids long. Trimming removed 5 bases from V and 7 bases from J; junction bases left unmatched: 9. CDR3 nucleotide sequence: TGTGCCAGCAGCACCGACAGGGGACGGGGTGAAGCTTTCTTT. Its translation: CASSTDRGRGEAFF.

V usage is TRBV5-4 and J usage is TRBJ2-7; the match to TRBD1 covers 9 bases. CDR3 length: 14 residues. From germline, CDR1 is SGHNT and CDR2 YYREEE (reference sequence). Germline trimming cut 4 bases from V and 3 bases from J; bases unmatched to any gene: 5. The CDR3 sequence is CASSLDRGDYEQYV. The CDR3, as DNA: TGTGCCAGCAGCCTAGACAGGGGGGACTACGAGCAGTACGTC.

The chain uses TRBV6-5 and TRBJ2-1; D is unresolved. From germline, CDR1 is MNHEY and CDR2 SVGAGI. This CDR3 comprises 14 residues. V was pared by 7 bases and J by 0 bases, with 10 bases between. The CDR3 DNA reads as TGTGCCAGCACTCCGTCCAGCTCCTACAATGAGCAGTTCTTC. Residues: CASTPSSSYNEQFF.

V gene TRBV12-3 or TRBV12-4 combines with J gene TRBJ1-5; the D is unclear. The ends were cut back, 3 bases at V and 7 bases at J, with 10 bases in the middle. This CDR3 is 13 amino acids long. The CDR3 DNA follows: TGTGCCAGCAGTTTGTTCACGCGGCAGCCCCAGCATTTT. As protein: CASSLFTRQPQHF.